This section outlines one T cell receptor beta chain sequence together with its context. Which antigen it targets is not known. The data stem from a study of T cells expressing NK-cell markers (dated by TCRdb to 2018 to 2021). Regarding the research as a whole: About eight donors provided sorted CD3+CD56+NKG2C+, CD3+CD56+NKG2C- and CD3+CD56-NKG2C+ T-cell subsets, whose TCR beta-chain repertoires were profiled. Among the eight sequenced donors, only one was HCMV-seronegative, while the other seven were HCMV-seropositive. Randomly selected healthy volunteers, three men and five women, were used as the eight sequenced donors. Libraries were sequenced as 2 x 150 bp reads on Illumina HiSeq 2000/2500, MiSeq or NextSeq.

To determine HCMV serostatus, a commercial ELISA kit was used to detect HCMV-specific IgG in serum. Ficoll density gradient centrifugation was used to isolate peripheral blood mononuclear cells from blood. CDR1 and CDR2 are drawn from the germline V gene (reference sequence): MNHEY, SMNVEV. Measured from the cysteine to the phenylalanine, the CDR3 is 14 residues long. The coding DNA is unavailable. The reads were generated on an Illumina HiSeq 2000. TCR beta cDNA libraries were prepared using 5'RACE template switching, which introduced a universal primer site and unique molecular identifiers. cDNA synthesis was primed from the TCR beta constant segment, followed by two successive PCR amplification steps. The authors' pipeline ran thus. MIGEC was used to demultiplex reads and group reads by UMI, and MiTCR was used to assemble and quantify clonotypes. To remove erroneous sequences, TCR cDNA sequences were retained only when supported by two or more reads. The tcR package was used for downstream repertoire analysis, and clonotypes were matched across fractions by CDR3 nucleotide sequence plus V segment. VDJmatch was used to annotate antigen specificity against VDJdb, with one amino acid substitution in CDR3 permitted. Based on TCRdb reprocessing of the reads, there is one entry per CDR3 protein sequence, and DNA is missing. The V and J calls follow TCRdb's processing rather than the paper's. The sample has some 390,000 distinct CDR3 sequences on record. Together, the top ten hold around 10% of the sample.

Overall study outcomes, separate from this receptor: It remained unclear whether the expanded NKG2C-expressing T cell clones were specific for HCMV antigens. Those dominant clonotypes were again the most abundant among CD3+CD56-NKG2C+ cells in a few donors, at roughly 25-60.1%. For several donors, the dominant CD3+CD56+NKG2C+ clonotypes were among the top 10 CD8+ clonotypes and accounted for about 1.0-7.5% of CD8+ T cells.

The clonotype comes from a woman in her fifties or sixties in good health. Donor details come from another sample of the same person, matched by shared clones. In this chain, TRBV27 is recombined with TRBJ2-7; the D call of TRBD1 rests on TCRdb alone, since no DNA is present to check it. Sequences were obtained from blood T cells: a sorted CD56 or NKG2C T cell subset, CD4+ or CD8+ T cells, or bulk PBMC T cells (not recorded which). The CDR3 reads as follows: CASTWTTQGYEQYF.